This T cell receptor beta chain was profiled in a study of blood T cell repertoires in COVID-19. About the study: The analysed material was cDNA or gDNA that came from T cells, B-cell-depleted T cells, or PBMCs.

In the authors' methods: Estimation of nucleated cell counts relied on the amplification of reference gene primers. Profiled with immunoSEQ multiplex PCR; TCRdb holds only in-frame clones, not every one. V and J calls and clone size are copied from that table; D and trimming were computed from the DNA. The top ten clones hold 3% to 3.5% of a sample with about 160,000 clones, 80% of them seen once. This clone showed up just a few times. Trimming took off 6 bases at V and 0 bases at J, with 9 bases between the two ends. The CDR3 length is 13 residues. CDR1 is SQVTM, CDR2 ANQGSEA, per germline. The chain combines TRBV29-1 with TRBJ1-5; D gene ambiguous. Sequenced: PBMCs or T cells enriched from blood (not recorded which). The TCR was taken from a woman in her sixties or seventies who had recovered from COVID-19. CDR3 sequence: CSVAVNSNQPQHF. In DNA, the CDR3 is TGCAGCGTAGCCGTAAATAGCAATCAGCCCCAGCATTTT.